The T cell receptor (beta chain) under discussion was sequenced for a study of T-cell memory formation after mild COVID-19 (dated by TCRdb to the early 2020s). Regarding the research as a whole: TCR sequence clusters from the two donors were largely donor specific. Two young, previously healthy adult volunteers, one female and one male, were included in the cohort. In a couple of donors, T-cell clones that expanded and contracted after mild COVID-19 were tracked by sequencing TCRalpha and TCRbeta repertoires over time. Findings and caveats that apply to the study as a whole: Contracting CD4+ clones turned up mainly in the CM and EM memory subsets, whereas EMRA was where CD8+ clones were enriched. From day 15 to 85, contracting clones showed balanced CD4/CD8 phenotypes, whereas a second wave of clones that expanded from day 15 to 37 leaned towards CD4+. SARS-CoV-2 specificity of the second-wave clones peaking on day 37 was not confirmed. Only two mild cases were covered by the study, and larger cohorts that include severe cases with pre-infection samples were considered necessary. Some responding clones were detected in pre-infection memory, which suggested that pre-existing cross-reactive memory T cells had joined the SARS-CoV-2 response.

This clonotype appeared a few times. The target of this receptor is not known. Nothing much larger sits one base from this clone, and base qualities are not available. The cysteine opens and the phenylalanine closes a CDR3 of 15 amino acids. Only the CDR3 DNA is retained, 45 bases long and in frame from the first base. CDR1 and CDR2, looked up from the germline V gene, are SGHVS and FNYEAQ. Germline trimming: 6 bases from V, 3 bases from J; junction bases outside gene matches: 9. Ficoll-Paque density gradient centrifugation was the method used to isolate PBMCs. Sequencing used an Illumina NovaSeq 6000. cDNA libraries for TCRalpha and TCRbeta were prepared by 5'RACE using constant-segment primers, with sample barcodes and unique molecular identifiers added. Trizol reagent was used to extract RNA from every sample. Library amplification was performed in two PCR steps, and a second sample barcode and Illumina TruSeq adapters were introduced in the second step. Libraries were sequenced on an Illumina NovaSeq with 2 x 150 bp paired-end reads. The source study handled its data this way. The reads were demultiplexed and collapsed into UMI-guided consensus sequences using migec v1.2.7. Using mixcr v2.1.11, UMI consensuses were aligned to TRA and TRB V and J templates and then assembled into clonotypes. A clonotype was counted as expanded or contracted only when both edgeR and NoisET called the clonotype significant, with the noise models trained on biological replicates. For edgeR calls, a false discovery rate-adjusted p below 0.01 and a log2 fold-change threshold of 1 were applied. As an exploratory analysis of dynamics, max-normalized trajectories of the 1000 most abundant clonotypes were examined with PCA combined with hierarchical clustering. Each responding clone was given a CD4 or CD8 phenotype based on the CD4+ and CD8+ repertoires, which had been sequenced separately. The public reads were quality trimmed at Q25 with fastp and then assembled into clones with MiXCR by TCRdb, keeping productive beta chains. CDR3 protein duplicates are merged, each entry listing the most common genes and DNA. It is TCRdb's table, rather than the study itself, that gives the V and J calls and clone size. The sample includes about 440,000 distinct CDR3 sequences, with around 20% observed a single time. The top ten clones comprise 7.5% to 10% of the sample.

The chain was built from TRBV7-6 and TRBJ2-7, with TRBD1 matching 9 junction bases. The receptor's source is an adult woman who had mild COVID-19 (a few samples of this study predate the infection). The sample titles of this study are shuffled in the database, so cell type and time point are left out; the donor was told from shared clones. Material for sequencing was PBMCs or a T cell subset sorted from them (not recorded which). The DNA is as follows: TGTGCCAGCAGTCCACAGGGGGGACAGGGCTACGAGCAGTACTTC. Its protein is CASSPQGGQGYEQYF.